What follows describes a single T cell receptor (beta chain). As yet, its antigen is unknown. The data are from a study of T cells in Graves' hyperthyroidism and ophthalmopathy. Study conclusions and caveats: A model of 13 V-J pairs discriminated ophthalmopathy from stable hyperthyroidism. Ophthalmopathy was identified by the model a median approximately 6.9 months ahead of onset. Among thyroid clonotypes expanded above 0.001, most also appeared in blood.

From RNA transcripts, TCR beta CDR3 regions were amplified. The HTBI set primed first-round TCR CDR3 RT-PCR. TCRdb re-called the multiplex PCR reads through MiXCR, storing one row per CDR3 protein. The sample records approximately 400,000 distinct CDR3 sequences, 15% to 18% being singletons. Germline V gene data show CDR1 as SNHLY and CDR2 as FYNNEI. The V segment lost 4 bases and the J segment 6 bases; nucleotides outside the gene matches: 10. CDR3 length: 16 amino acids. Fresh peripheral blood, 8 to 10 ml, was the source of the PBMCs. V and J are TRBV2 and TRBJ2-3, with 10 positions matching TRBD2. The source of this sequence is a woman aged 18 to 35 with Graves' hyperthyroidism that later progressed to Graves' ophthalmopathy. The sample was blood. The CDR3 protein is CASSGRAGGRGDTQYF. CDR3 nucleotides: TGTGCCAGCAGTGGACGAGCGGGAGGGCGAGGGGATACGCAGTATTTT.